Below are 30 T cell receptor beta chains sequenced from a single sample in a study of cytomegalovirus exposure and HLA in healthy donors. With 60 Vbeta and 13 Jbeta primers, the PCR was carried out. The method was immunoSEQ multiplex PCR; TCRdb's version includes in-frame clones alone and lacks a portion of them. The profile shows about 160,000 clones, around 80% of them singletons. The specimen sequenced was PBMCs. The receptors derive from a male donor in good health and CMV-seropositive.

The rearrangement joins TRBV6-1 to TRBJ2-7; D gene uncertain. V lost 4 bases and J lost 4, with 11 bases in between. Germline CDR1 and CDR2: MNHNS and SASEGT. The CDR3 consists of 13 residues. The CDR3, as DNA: TGTGCCAGCAGTGGGCTGCCCGGGTACGAGCAGTACTTC. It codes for CASSGLPGYEQYF.

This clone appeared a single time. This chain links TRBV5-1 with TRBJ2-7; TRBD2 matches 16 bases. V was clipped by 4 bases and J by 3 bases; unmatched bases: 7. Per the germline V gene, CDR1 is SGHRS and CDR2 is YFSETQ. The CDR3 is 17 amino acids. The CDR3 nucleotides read TGCGCCAGCAGCGCTCAGGGGACTAGCGGGAGGGGCTACGAGCAGTACTTC. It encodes CASSAQGTSGRGYEQYF.

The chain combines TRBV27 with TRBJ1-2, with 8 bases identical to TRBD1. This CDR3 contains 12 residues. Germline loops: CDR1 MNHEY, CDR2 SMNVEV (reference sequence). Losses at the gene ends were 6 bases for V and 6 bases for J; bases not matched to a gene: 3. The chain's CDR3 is CASSYRGDGYTF. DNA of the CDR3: TGTGCCAGCAGCTACAGGGGGGATGGCTACACCTTC.

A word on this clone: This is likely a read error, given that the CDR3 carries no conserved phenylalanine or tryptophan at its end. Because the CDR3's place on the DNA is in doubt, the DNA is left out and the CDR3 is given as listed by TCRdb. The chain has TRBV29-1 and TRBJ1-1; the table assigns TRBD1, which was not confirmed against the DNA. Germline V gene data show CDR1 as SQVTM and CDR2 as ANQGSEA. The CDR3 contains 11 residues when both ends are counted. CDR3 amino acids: CSAPQGDTLLV.

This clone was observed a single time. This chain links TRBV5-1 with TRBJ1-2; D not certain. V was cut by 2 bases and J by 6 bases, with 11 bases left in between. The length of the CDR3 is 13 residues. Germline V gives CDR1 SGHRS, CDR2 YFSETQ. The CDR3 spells CASSFLSGNGYTF. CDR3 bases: TGCGCCAGCAGCTTTTTGTCGGGGAATGGCTACACCTTC. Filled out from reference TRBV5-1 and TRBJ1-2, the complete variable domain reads KAGVTQTPRYLIKTRGQQVTLSCSPISGHRSVSWYQQTPGQGLQFLFEYFSETQRNKGNFPGRFSGRQFSNSRSEMNVSTLELGDSALYLCASSFLSGNGYTFGSGTRLTVV.

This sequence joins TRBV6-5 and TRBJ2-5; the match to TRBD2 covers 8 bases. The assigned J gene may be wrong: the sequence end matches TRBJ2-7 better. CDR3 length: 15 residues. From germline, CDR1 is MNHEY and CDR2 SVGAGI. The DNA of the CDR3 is TGTGCCAGCAGTTTTTCCATAGCGGGACCCTACGAGCAGTACTTC. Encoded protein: CASSFSIAGPYEQYF.

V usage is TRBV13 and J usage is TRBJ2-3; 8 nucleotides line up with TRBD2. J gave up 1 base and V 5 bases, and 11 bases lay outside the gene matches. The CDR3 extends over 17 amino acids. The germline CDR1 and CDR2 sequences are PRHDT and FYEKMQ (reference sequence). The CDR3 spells CASSPREASGRTDTQYF. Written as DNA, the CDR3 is TGTGCCAGCAGCCCTCGCGAGGCTAGCGGGCGCACAGATACGCAGTATTTT.

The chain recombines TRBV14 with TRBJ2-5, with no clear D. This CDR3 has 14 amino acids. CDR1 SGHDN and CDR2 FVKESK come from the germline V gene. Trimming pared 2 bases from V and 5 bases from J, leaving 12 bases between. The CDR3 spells CASSQFPSAETQYF. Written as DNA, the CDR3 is TGTGCCAGCAGCCAATTCCCTAGTGCGGAGACCCAGTACTTC.

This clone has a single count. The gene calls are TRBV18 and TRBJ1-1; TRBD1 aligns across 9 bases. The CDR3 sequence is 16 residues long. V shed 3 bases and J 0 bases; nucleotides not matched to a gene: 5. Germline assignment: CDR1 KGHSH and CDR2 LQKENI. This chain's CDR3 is CASSPRDRDVNTEAFF. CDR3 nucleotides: TGTGCCAGCTCACCCCGGGACAGGGATGTGAACACTGAAGCTTTCTTT.

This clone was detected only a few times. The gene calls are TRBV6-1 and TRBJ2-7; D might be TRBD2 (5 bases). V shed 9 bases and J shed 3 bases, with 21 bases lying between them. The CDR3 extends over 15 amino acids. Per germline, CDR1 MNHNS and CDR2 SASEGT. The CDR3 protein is CARTGGRQTLYEQYF. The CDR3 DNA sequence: TGTGCCAGAACCGGAGGCCGACAAACGCTCTACGAGCAGTACTTC.

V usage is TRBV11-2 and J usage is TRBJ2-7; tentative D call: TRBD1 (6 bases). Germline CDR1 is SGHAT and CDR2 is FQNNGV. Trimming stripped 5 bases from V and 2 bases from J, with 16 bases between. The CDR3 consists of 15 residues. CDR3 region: CASSPQGQIAYEQYF. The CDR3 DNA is TGTGCCAGCAGCCCCCAGGGGCAGATCGCCTACGAGCAGTACTTC.

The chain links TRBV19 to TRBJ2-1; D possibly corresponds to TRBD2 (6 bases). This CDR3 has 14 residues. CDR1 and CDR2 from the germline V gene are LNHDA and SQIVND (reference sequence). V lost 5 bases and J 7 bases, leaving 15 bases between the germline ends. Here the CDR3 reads CASSARRDGNEQFF. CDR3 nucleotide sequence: TGTGCCAGTAGTGCCCGGAGGGACGGGAATGAGCAGTTCTTC.

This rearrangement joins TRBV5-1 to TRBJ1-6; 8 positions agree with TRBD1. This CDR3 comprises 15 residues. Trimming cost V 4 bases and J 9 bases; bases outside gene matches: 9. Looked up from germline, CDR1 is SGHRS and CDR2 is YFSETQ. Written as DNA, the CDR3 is TGCGCCAGCAGCCTGACAGGGGACGAGGGTTCACCCCTCCACTTT. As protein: CASSLTGDEGSPLHF. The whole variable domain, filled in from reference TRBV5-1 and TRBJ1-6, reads KAGVTQTPRYLIKTRGQQVTLSCSPISGHRSVSWYQQTPGQGLQFLFEYFSETQRNKGNFPGRFSGRQFSNSRSEMNVSTLELGDSALYLCASSLTGDEGSPLHFGNGTRLTVT.

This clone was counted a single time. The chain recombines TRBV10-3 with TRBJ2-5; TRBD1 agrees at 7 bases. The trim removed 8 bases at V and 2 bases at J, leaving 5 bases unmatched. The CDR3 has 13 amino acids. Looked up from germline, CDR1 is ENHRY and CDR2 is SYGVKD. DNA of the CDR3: TGTGCCATCCGTCCACAGGGGCAAGAGACCCAGTACTTC. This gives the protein CAIRPQGQETQYF.

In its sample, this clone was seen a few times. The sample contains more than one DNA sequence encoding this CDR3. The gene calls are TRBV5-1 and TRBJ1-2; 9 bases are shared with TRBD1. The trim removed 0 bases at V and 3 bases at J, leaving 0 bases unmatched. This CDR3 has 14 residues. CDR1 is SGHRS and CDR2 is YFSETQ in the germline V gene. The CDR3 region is CASSLGQGDYGYTF. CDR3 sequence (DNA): TGCGCCAGCAGCTTGGGACAGGGGGACTATGGCTACACCTTC.

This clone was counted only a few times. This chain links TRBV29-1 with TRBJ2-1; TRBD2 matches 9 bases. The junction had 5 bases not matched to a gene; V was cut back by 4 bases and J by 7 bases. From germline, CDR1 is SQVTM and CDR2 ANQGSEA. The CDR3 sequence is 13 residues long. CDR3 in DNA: TGCAGCGTTGTTCTAGCGGGGAGGAATGAGCAGTTCTTC. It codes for CSVVLAGRNEQFF.

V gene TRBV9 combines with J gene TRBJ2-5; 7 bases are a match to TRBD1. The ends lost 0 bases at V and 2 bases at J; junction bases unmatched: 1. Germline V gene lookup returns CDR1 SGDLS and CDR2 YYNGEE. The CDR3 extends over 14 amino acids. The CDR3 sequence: CASSVGGQQETQYF. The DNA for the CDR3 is TGTGCCAGCAGCGTAGGGGGACAGCAAGAGACCCAGTACTTC.

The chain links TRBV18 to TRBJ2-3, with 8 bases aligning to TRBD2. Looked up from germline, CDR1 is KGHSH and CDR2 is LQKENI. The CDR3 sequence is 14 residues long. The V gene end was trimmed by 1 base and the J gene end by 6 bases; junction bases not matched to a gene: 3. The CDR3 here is CASSPQREQDTQYF. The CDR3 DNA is TGTGCCAGCTCACCACAGCGGGAGCAGGATACGCAGTATTTT.

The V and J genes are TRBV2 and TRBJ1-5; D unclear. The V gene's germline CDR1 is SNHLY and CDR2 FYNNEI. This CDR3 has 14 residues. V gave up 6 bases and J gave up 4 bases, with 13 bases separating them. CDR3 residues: CASRAGIPNQPQHF. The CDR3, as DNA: TGTGCCAGCAGGGCCGGGATCCCAAATCAGCCCCAGCATTTT.

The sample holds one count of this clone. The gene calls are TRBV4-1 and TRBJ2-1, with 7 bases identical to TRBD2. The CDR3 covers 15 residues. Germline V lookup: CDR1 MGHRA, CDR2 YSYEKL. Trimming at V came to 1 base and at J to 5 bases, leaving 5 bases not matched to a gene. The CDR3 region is CASSQGLAVHNEQFF. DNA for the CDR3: TGCGCCAGCAGCCAAGGCCTAGCGGTACACAATGAGCAGTTCTTC.

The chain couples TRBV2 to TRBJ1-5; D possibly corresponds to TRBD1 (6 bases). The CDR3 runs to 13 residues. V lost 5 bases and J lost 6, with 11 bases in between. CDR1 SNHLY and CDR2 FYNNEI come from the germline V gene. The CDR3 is CASSQGIIQPQHF. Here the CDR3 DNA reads TGTGCCAGCAGTCAGGGGATTATTCAGCCCCAGCATTTT.

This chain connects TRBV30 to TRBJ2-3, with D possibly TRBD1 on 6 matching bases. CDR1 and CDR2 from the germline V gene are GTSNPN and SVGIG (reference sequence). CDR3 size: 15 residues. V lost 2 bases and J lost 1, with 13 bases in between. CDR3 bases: TGTGCCTGGAGTTTTCAGGGGCTGGGCACAGATACGCAGTATTTT. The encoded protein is CAWSFQGLGTDTQYF.

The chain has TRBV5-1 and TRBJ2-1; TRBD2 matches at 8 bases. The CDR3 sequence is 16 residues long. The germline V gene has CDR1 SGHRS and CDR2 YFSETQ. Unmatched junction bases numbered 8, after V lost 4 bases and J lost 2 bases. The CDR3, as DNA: TGCGCCAGCAGCCTGCCTAGCGGGTCACCCTACAATGAGCAGTTCTTC. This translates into CASSLPSGSPYNEQFF.

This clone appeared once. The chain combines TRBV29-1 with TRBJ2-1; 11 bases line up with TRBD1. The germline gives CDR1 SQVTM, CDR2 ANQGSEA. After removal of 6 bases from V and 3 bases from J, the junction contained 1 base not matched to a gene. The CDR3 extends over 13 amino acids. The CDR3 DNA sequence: TGCAGCGTCGGGACAGGGGGCTACAATGAGCAGTTCTTC. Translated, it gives CSVGTGGYNEQFF.

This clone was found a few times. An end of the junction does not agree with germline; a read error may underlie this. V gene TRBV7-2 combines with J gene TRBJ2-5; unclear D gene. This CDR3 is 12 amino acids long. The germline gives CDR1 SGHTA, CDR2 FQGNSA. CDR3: CASSQDRVAPDF. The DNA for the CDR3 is TGTGCCAGCAGCCAAGATCGGGTCGCCCCGGACTTC.

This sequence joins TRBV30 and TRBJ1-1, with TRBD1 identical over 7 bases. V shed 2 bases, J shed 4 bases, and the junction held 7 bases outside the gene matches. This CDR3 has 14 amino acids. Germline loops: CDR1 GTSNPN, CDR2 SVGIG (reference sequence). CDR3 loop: CAWSRGGFSTEAFF. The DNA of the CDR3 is TGTGCCTGGAGTCGAGGGGGCTTTAGCACTGAAGCTTTCTTT.

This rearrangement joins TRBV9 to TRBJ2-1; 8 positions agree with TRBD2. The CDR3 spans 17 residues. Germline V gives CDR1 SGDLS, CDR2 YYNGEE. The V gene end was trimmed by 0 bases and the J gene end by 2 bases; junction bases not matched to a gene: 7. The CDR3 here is CASSVGPAGVTYNEQFF. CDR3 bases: TGTGCCAGCAGCGTAGGCCCAGCGGGAGTAACCTACAATGAGCAGTTCTTC.

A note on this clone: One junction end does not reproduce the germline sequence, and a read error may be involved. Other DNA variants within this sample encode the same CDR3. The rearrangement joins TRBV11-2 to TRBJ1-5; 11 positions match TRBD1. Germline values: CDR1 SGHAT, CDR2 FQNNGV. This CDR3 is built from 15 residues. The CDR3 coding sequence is TGTGCCAGCAGCTTAGGGACAGGGGGCAACCAGCCCCAGCATTTT. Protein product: CASSLGTGGNQPQHF.

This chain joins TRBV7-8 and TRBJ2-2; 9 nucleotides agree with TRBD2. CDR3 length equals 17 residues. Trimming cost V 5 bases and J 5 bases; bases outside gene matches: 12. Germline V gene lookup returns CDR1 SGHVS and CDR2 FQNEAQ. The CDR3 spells CASSLQASGIVTGELFF. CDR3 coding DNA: TGTGCCAGCAGCCTACAGGCTAGCGGGATAGTTACCGGGGAGCTGTTTTTT.

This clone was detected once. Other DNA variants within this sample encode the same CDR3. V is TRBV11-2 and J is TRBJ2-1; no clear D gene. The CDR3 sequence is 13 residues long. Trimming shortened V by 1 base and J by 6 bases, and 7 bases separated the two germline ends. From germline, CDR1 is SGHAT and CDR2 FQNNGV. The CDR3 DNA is TGTGCCAGCAGCTTAGGACTCGCCAATGAGCAGTTCTTC. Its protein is CASSLGLANEQFF.